Below, one T cell receptor beta chain is given with its context. Its antigen is undetermined. The CDR3 is made up of 15 amino acids. Germline-derived CDR1 and CDR2 are LGHNA and YSLEER. Primed by a sample-barcoded 5' primer and a J-beta primer mix, a second PCR proceeded for 7 to 11 cycles. All samples gave at least 2.5 million CDR3-containing paired-end reads. TCRdb re-called the 5' RACE reads through MiXCR, storing one row per CDR3 protein. The sample records 1.8 million or so distinct CDR3 sequences, about 39% being singletons. Donors each provided roughly 10 milliliters of peripheral blood. Every sample had a minimum of 6.5 million PBMCs isolated. The entry originates in a study of blood T cells in healthy people across ages. Study observations and caveats: The study found TCR beta diversity correlated strongly with naive T cell percentage.

The receptor was derived from a human donor in good health. The rearrangement uses TRBV4-3 and TRBJ2-5; 13 bases agree with TRBD2. The DNA end lines up better with TRBJ2-7; the J call may be wrong. The material sequenced was blood. The CDR3, as DNA: TGCGCCAGCAGCCAAGAACTAGCGGGAGGGCGCGAGCAGTACTTC. Translating gives CASSQELAGGREQYF.